The source of this T cell receptor (beta chain) is a study of shared clonotypes between healthy human individuals. Study-level information: Per-donor plates numbered three CD4 naive, three CD4 memory, two CD8 naive and one CD8 memory.

To note about this clone: Its target is not known.

The DNA input per sorted-subset replicate PCR was 200 ng, corresponding to roughly 30,000 T cell genomes. Profiled with immunoSEQ multiplex PCR; TCRdb holds only in-frame clones, not every one. This sample yields roughly 550,000 clones, of which roughly 95% are seen a single time; 0.085% to 0.11% belongs to the top ten. Study conclusions and caveats: On the whole, naive subsets had larger estimated richness than memory subsets had.

In the naive CD8 group, cells lacked CD45RO and were positively selected for CCR7, so terminally differentiated effector memory CD45RA+ cells were left out. The study drew its donors from healthy HIV-negative adults without recent acute infections or vaccinations. Germline assignment: CDR1 SGHRS and CDR2 YFSETQ. After removal of 4 bases from V and 5 bases from J, the junction contained 8 bases not matched to a gene. CDR3 length: 16 residues. The clonotype was recovered from a woman aged 25 to 39 in good health. V is TRBV5-1 and J is TRBJ2-1, with 11 nucleotides matching TRBD2. Sequencing was carried out using naive CD8+ T cells sorted from blood. Written as DNA, the CDR3 is TGCGCCAGCAGCCCCCTACTAGCGGGAGCGAACAATGAGCAGTTCTTC. The encoded protein is CASSPLLAGANNEQFF.